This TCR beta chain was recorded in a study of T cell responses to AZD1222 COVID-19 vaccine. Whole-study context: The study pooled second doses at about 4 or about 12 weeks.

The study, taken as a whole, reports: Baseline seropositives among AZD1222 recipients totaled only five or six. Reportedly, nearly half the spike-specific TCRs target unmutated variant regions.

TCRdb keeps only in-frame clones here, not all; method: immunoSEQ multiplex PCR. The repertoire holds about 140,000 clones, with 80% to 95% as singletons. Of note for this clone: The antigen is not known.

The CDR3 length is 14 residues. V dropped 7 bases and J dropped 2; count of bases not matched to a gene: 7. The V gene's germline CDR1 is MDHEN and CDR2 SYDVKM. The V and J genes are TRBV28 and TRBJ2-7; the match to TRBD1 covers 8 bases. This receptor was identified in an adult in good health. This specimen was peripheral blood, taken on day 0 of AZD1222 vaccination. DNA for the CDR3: TGTGCCAGCAATCCGGGACAGGCCCCCTACGAGCAGTACTTC. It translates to CASNPGQAPYEQYF. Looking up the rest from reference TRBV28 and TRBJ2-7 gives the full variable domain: DVKVTQSSRYLVKRTGEKVFLECVQDMDHENMFWYRQDPGLGLRLIYFSYDVKMKEKGDIPEGYSVSREKKERFSLILESASTNQTSMYLCASNPGQAPYEQYFGPGTRLTVT.